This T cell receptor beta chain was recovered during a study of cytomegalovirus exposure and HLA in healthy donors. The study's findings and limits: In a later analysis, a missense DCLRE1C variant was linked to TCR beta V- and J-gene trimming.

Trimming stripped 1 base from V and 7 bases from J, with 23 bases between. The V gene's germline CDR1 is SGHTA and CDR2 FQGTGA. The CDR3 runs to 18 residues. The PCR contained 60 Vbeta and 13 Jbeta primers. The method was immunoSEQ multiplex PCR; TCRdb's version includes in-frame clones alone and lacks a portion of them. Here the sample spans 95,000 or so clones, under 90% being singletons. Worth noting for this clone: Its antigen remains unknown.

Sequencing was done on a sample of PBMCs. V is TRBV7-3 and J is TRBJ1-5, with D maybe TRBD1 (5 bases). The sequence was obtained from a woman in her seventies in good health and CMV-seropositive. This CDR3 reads CASSLKGGRAPTKQPQHF. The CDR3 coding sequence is TGTGCCAGCAGCTTAAAAGGTGGCAGGGCTCCTACCAAGCAGCCCCAGCATTTT.